This passage covers 31 T cell receptor beta chains from one sample sequenced in a study of T cells in Graves' hyperthyroidism and ophthalmopathy. TCR beta CDR3 regions were amplified from RNA transcripts. First-round RT-PCR of the TCR CDR3 relied on the HTBI primer set. TCRdb passed the multiplex PCR reads through MiXCR, listing each CDR3 protein once. The sample consists of a few hundred thousand distinct CDR3 sequences, around 18% of them appearing once. The sequenced sample consisted of blood. The receptors come from a man in his forties with Graves' hyperthyroidism.

In this sample, this clonotype turned up a few times. The V gene is TRBV15, the J gene TRBJ2-2; TRBD2 agrees at 8 bases. The CDR3 sequence is 16 residues long. The V and J ends lost 3 bases and 3 bases, in that order; junction bases with no gene match: 6. Germline CDR1 is LNHNV and CDR2 is YYDKDF (reference sequence). Written as DNA, the CDR3 is TGTGCCACCAGCAGGCTAGCGGGTGCGGACACCGGGGAGCTGTTTTTT. Amino acid sequence: CATSRLAGADTGELFF.

This clonotype was observed many times. This sequence joins TRBV7-8 and TRBJ2-1; 9 bases map to TRBD2. V was clipped by 1 base and J by 1 base; unmatched bases: 11. Germline CDR1 reads SGHVS; CDR2 reads FQNEAQ. The CDR3 has 19 residues. CDR3 in amino acids: CASSLVGSGGSHSYNEQFF. CDR3 coding DNA: TGTGCCAGCAGCTTAGTCGGTAGCGGGGGAAGCCATTCCTACAATGAGCAGTTCTTC.

The sample holds a few counts of this clonotype. The rearrangement links TRBV15 to TRBJ1-5; D uncertain. The V and J ends lost 2 bases and 0 bases respectively, with 20 bases between them. Germline assignment: CDR1 LNHNV and CDR2 YYDKDF (reference sequence). The CDR3 sequence is 19 residues long. This CDR3 is CATSRRDHTALYSNQPQHF. The DNA for the CDR3 is TGTGCCACCAGCAGACGCGACCATACAGCCCTCTATAGCAATCAGCCCCAGCATTTT.

This clonotype has at least ten counts. The chain carries TRBV6-2 or TRBV6-3 and TRBJ2-3; the D gene is possibly TRBD1 (5 bases). CDR1 and CDR2 from the germline V gene are MNHEY and SVGEGT. Trimming pared 2 bases from V and 2 bases from J, leaving 14 bases between. CDR3 length: 16 amino acids. CDR3 DNA: TGTGCCAGCAGTTACAGGGGCAGGGTTTACACAGATACGCAGTATTTT. Translation gives CASSYRGRVYTDTQYF.

CDR3 DNA sequence: TGTGCCAGCAGCCGGGACATCCCCTATGGCTACACCTTC. It specifies CASSRDIPYGYTF. The chain joins TRBV5-6 to TRBJ1-2; D is perhaps TRBD1 (6 bases). The germline V gene encodes CDR1 SGHDT and CDR2 YYEEEE. The V gene lost 4 bases and the J gene lost 4 bases, with 11 bases spanning the gap. The CDR3 contains 13 residues.

This clonotype was seen a handful of times. The CDR3 DNA is TGTGCCAGCAGTTACTCGAGACCTGGGGCCAACGTCCTGACTTTC. Amino acids: CASSYSRPGANVLTF. V is TRBV6-5 and J is TRBJ2-6; D is undetermined. V lost 0 bases to trimming and J lost 2 bases, with 5 bases between them. Germline values: CDR1 MNHEY, CDR2 SVGAGI. The CDR3 length is 15 residues.

A few counts support this clonotype. The rearrangement links TRBV19 to TRBJ2-2; 8 bases are a match to TRBD1. Germline CDR1 reads LNHDA; CDR2 reads SQIVND (reference sequence). This CDR3 has 16 residues. Losses at the gene ends were 3 bases for V and 1 base for J; bases not matched to a gene: 4. CDR3 nucleotides: TGTGCCAGTAGTATTTTAGGGACAGGGAACACCGGGGAGCTGTTTTTT. Amino acids: CASSILGTGNTGELFF.

This clonotype was picked up many times. This chain uses TRBV6-2 or TRBV6-3 with TRBJ2-1; tentatively, D is TRBD2 (6 bases). V gave up 2 bases and J gave up 13 bases, with 18 bases separating them. The CDR3 contains 14 residues. Germline CDR1 MNHEY, CDR2 SVGEGT. The CDR3: CASSYTGISGGQFF. As DNA, the CDR3 is TGTGCCAGCAGTTACACCGGGATTAGCGGAGGACAGTTCTTC.

At least ten counts were recorded for this clonotype. The rearrangement links TRBV5-4 to TRBJ2-3; D is perhaps TRBD1 or TRBD2 (5 bases each). The CDR3 spans 16 residues. The V end lost 0 bases, the J end lost 2 bases, and 13 bases lay between the germline ends. Germline V gives CDR1 SGHNT, CDR2 YYREEE (reference sequence). CDR3 DNA: TGTGCCAGCAGCTTGGGTCGGGGCAGAAACACAGATACGCAGTATTTT. This translates into CASSLGRGRNTDTQYF.

This clonotype was counted many times. This chain links TRBV30 with TRBJ1-5; TRBD1 might be the D (5 bases). Germline CDR1 and CDR2: GTSNPN and SVGIG (reference sequence). The V gene lost 6 bases and the J gene lost 6 bases, with 15 bases spanning the gap. There are 13 residues in the CDR3. The CDR3 DNA is TGTGCCTGCGCCGGCGGGGCTAGTCAGCCCCAGCATTTT. It codes for CACAGGASQPQHF.

V is TRBV19 and J is TRBJ2-2; the match to TRBD2 covers 8 bases. CDR1 and CDR2 from the germline V gene are LNHDA and SQIVND (reference sequence). The CDR3 has 15 amino acids. The J segment lost 4 bases and the V segment lost 7 bases, leaving 8 bases of the junction unmatched. CDR3 nucleotides: TGTGCCAGTACTGACGGGGGGGCGGGCACCGGGGAGCTGTTTTTT. Protein sequence: CASTDGGAGTGELFF.

This clonotype appeared many times. The V gene is TRBV5-1, the J gene TRBJ1-6, with D possibly TRBD1 on 6 matching bases. V gave up 0 bases and J gave up 7 bases, with 11 bases separating them. This CDR3 has 15 residues. Germline CDR1 reads SGHRS; CDR2 reads YFSETQ. CDR3 in amino acids: CASSLAGRGNSPLHF. The CDR3 region has the DNA TGCGCCAGCAGCTTGGCCGGCAGGGGAAATTCACCCCTCCACTTT.

The chain carries TRBV24-1 and TRBJ2-5, with D unclear. CDR3 length: 16 amino acids. CDR1 and CDR2 from the germline V gene are KGHDR and SFDVKD. V was pared by 2 bases and J by 2 bases, with 14 bases between. The CDR3 DNA reads as TGTGCCACCAGTGATTGGGGTGTTGGGCGGCAAGAGACCCAGTACTTC. As protein: CATSDWGVGRQETQYF.

This clonotype is a singleton in its sample. The chain couples TRBV2 to TRBJ2-7, with TRBD2 matching over 12 bases. Germline trimming cut 6 bases from V and 4 bases from J; bases unmatched to any gene: 7. Looked up from germline, CDR1 is SNHLY and CDR2 is FYNNEI. The CDR3 loop spans 15 amino acids. The DNA for the CDR3 is TGTGCCAGCAGAACCCGGACTAGCGGGAATTACGAGCAGTACTTC. Amino acids: CASRTRTSGNYEQYF.

This clonotype showed up just a few times. This chain uses TRBV6-1 with TRBJ2-6; D unresolved. V was clipped by 3 bases and J by 9 bases, with 12 bases between them. Germline CDR1 reads MNHNS; CDR2 reads SASEGT. This CDR3 spans 14 amino acids. This CDR3 reads CASSDPPLFNVLTF. As DNA, the CDR3 is TGTGCCAGCAGTGACCCCCCCTTATTCAACGTCCTGACTTTC.

This clonotype appeared a few times. The CDR3 DNA reads TGCGCCACCAATAAAGGACAGACCAGCTCCTACAATGAGCAGTTCTTC. This sequence encodes CATNKGQTSSYNEQFF. This chain links TRBV5-1 with TRBJ2-1, with D tentatively TRBD1 (6 bases). Germline lookup yields CDR1 SGHRS and CDR2 YFSETQ. The CDR3 is 16 residues long. Trimming took 9 bases from V and 0 from J, leaving 19 bases between them.

This clonotype occurred many times. This chain uses TRBV3-1 with TRBJ2-6; 7 bases fit TRBD2. Germline-derived CDR1 and CDR2 are LGHDT and YNNKEL (reference sequence). Trimming took 1 base from V and 0 from J; bases not matched to a gene: 0. CDR3 size: 16 residues. The CDR3 DNA is TGTGCCAGCAGCCAAGGGGGGGGCTCTGGGGCCAACGTCCTGACTTTC. This encodes CASSQGGGSGANVLTF.

In this sample, this clonotype turned up a few times. A much more abundant neighbour one base away suggests this may be a read error. The chain employs TRBV7-3 and TRBJ2-5; D remains ambiguous. CDR3 length: 13 residues. Germline V CDR1 and CDR2: SGHTA, FQGTGA. The CDR3 nucleotides read TGTGCCAGCGGCTTAGGAGCTCGGGAGACCCAGTACTTC. Translation: CASGLGARETQYF.

This clonotype was observed at least ten times. The CDR3, as DNA: TGTGCCAGCAGGATAGGACAGGGTTCTCACGAGCAGTACTTC. It specifies CASRIGQGSHEQYF. V and J are TRBV7-3 and TRBJ2-7; 8 bases are a match to TRBD1. Germline loops: CDR1 SGHTA, CDR2 FQGTGA. Trimming removed 6 bases from V and 5 bases from J; junction bases left unmatched: 9. The CDR3 is 14 amino acids.

This clonotype was observed many times. The chain links TRBV6-1 to TRBJ1-1, with D perhaps matching TRBD1 (6 bases). V was clipped by 5 bases and J by 11 bases, with 15 bases between them. The V gene's germline CDR1 is MNHNS and CDR2 SASEGT. The CDR3 has 12 amino acids. The CDR3 bases are TGTGCCAGCAGTTACCAGGGGAAGCGGGCTTTCTTT. Translating it yields CASSYQGKRAFF.

The rearrangement links TRBV15 to TRBJ2-6; D possibly corresponds to TRBD1 (6 bases). The V gene's germline CDR1 is LNHNV and CDR2 YYDKDF (reference sequence). With 4 bases removed from V and 0 bases from J, the gap between germline ends came to 13 bases. CDR3 length: 17 residues. The CDR3 here is CATSTGDRSSGANVLTF. In DNA, the CDR3 is TGTGCCACCAGCACCGGAGACAGGAGCTCTGGGGCCAACGTCCTGACTTTC.

With regard to this clonotype: A much larger clone differs by one base, so this may be a read error. The CDR3 DNA follows: TGTGCCGGCAGCTCAGGTGGGGGCGGAGCCAAAAACATTCAGTACTTC. As protein: CAGSSGGGGAKNIQYF. The chain couples TRBV7-2 to TRBJ2-4; D possibly corresponds to TRBD1 (6 bases). The CDR3 runs 16 residues. The germline CDR1 and CDR2 sequences are SGHTA and FQGNSA.

V and J are TRBV29-1 and TRBJ1-4; D is perhaps TRBD1 (5 bases). Germline V gene data show CDR1 as SQVTM and CDR2 as ANQGSEA. CDR3 length: 13 residues. V was shortened by 6 bases and J by 5 bases, with 13 bases between the two germline ends. The chain's CDR3 is CSVGVVTNEKLFF. In DNA, the CDR3 is TGCAGCGTAGGGGTAGTGACAAATGAAAAACTGTTTTTT.

This clonotype was detected only a few times. The V call is TRBV10-2, the J call TRBJ2-2; D gene ambiguous. V gave up 10 bases and J gave up 0 bases, with 18 bases separating them. The germline gives CDR1 WSHSY, CDR2 SAAADI. The CDR3 is 16 amino acids. This CDR3 reads CATRPPTPTNTGELFF. CDR3 nucleotides: TGCGCCACCCGGCCCCCGACGCCTACGAACACCGGGGAGCTGTTTTTT.

The sample holds many counts of this clonotype. The chain combines TRBV18 with TRBJ1-1; the D gene is possibly TRBD1 (5 bases). Germline CDR1 reads KGHSH; CDR2 reads LQKENI. Trimming stripped 4 bases from V and 11 bases from J, with 17 bases between. The CDR3 runs 13 residues. CDR3 in DNA: TGTGCCAGCTCACTGTCGGACACCAGGTTGGCTTTCTTT. Protein product: CASSLSDTRLAFF.

In its sample, this clonotype was seen many times. V gene TRBV5-6 combines with J gene TRBJ2-5; perhaps TRBD1 as D (5 bases). Germline V gene sequence: CDR1 SGHDT, CDR2 YYEEEE. The ends were cut back, 2 bases at V and 4 bases at J, with 18 bases in the middle. CDR3 size: 16 residues. Here the CDR3 reads CASSFWRTKARETQYF. The CDR3 DNA follows: TGTGCCAGCAGCTTTTGGCGGACAAAGGCTCGAGAGACCCAGTACTTC.

This chain uses TRBV6-6 with TRBJ2-1; a possible D gene is TRBD1 (6 bases). Trimming cost V 0 bases and J 3 bases, with 12 bases left between them. Germline values: CDR1 MNHNY, CDR2 SVGAGI (reference sequence). This CDR3 contains 16 residues. This chain's CDR3 is CASSYSGGTHYNEQFF. The DNA of the CDR3 is TGTGCCAGCAGTTACTCTGGGGGCACACACTACAATGAGCAGTTCTTC.

This clonotype has a handful of counts. The V call is TRBV28, the J call TRBJ1-5, with 9 bases that match TRBD1. The CDR3 has 14 residues. Germline CDR1 is MDHEN and CDR2 is SYDVKM. V was clipped by 5 bases and J by 12 bases; unmatched bases: 11. The CDR3 nucleotides are TGTGCCAGCAGTGGCCGACAGGGGGGGAGCCTCCAGCATTTT. Translating gives CASSGRQGGSLQHF.

This clonotype has at least ten counts. This sequence joins TRBV3-1 and TRBJ2-7; 7 bases fit TRBD1. Germline CDR1 reads LGHDT; CDR2 reads YNNKEL (reference sequence). V shed 4 bases, J shed 3 bases, and the junction held 6 bases outside the gene matches. The CDR3 sequence is 14 residues long. The DNA for the CDR3 is TGTGCCAGCAGCCCGACAGGGTCACGCTACGAGCAGTACTTC. It encodes CASSPTGSRYEQYF.

This clonotype has a handful of counts. The chain uses TRBV6-5 and TRBJ2-2; 8 bases agree with TRBD1. CDR1 and CDR2 from the germline V gene are MNHEY and SVGAGI. The CDR3 runs 16 residues. J gave up 6 bases and V 0 bases, and 6 bases lay outside the gene matches. The CDR3 DNA is TGTGCCAGCAGTTACTCGACCGGACAGGGATCCGGGGAGCTGTTTTTT. Protein: CASSYSTGQGSGELFF.

This clonotype was detected many times. The V gene is TRBV30, the J gene TRBJ1-6; D unclear. Between the trimmed V and J ends, which lost 1 base and 8 bases, there was a span of 12 bases. The CDR3 length is 14 residues. Germline assignment: CDR1 GTSNPN and CDR2 SVGIG (reference sequence). The CDR3 loop is CAWSGRRFDSPLHF. CDR3 nucleotides: TGTGCCTGGAGTGGGCGACGCTTCGATTCACCCCTCCACTTT.